Described below is a single T cell receptor (beta chain) sequence and its context. The source of the sample is a study of shared clonotypes between healthy human individuals. CD45RO-negative, CCR7-selected cells formed the naive CD8 fraction, which excluded terminally differentiated effector memory CD45RA+ cells. Donors were healthy HIV-negative adults without recent acute infections or vaccinations. The DNA input per sorted-subset replicate PCR was roughly 210 ng, corresponding to around 28,000 T cell genomes. TCRdb's copy holds only in-frame clones and misses some; the assay was immunoSEQ multiplex PCR. This table has around 580,000 clones, 95% to 98% appearing once. The sequenced sample consisted of naive CD8+ T cells sorted from blood. The receptor was isolated from a man aged 25 to 45 in good health.

CDR3 bases: TGCGCCAGCAGCTTAGGTAACTACGAGCAGTACTTC. Its translation: CASSLGNYEQYF. This chain joins TRBV5-1 and TRBJ2-7; the D is unclear. The CDR3 spans 12 residues. CDR1 and CDR2 (germline): SGHRS, YFSETQ. Between the trimmed V and J ends, which lost 2 bases and 3 bases, there was a span of 6 bases.